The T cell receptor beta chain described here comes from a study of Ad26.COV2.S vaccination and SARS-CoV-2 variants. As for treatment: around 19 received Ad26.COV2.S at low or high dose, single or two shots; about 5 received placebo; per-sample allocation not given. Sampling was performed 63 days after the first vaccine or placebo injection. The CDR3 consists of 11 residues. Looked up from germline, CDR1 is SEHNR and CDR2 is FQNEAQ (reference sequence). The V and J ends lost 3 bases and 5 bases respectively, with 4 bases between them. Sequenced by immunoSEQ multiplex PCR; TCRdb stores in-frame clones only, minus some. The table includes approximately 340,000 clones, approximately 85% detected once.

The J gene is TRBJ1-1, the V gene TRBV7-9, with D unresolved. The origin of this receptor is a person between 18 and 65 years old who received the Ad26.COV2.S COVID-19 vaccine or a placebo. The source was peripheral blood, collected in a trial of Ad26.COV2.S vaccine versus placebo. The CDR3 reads CASSFATEAFF. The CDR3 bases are TGTGCCAGCAGCTTTGCTACTGAAGCTTTCTTT.